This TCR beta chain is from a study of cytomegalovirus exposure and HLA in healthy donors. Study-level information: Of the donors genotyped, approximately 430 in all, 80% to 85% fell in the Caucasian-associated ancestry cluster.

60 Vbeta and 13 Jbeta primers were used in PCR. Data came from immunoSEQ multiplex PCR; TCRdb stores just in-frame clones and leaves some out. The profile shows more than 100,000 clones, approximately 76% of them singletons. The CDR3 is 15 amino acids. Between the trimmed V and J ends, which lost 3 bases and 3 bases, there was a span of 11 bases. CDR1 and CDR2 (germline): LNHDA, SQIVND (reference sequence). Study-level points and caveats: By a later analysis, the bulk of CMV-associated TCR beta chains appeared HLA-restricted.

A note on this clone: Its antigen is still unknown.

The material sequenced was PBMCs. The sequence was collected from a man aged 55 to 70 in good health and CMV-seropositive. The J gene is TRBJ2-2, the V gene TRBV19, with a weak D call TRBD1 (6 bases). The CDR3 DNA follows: TGTGCCAGTAGTATCCTGGACAGTGACACCGGGGAGCTGTTTTTT. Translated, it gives CASSILDSDTGELFF.